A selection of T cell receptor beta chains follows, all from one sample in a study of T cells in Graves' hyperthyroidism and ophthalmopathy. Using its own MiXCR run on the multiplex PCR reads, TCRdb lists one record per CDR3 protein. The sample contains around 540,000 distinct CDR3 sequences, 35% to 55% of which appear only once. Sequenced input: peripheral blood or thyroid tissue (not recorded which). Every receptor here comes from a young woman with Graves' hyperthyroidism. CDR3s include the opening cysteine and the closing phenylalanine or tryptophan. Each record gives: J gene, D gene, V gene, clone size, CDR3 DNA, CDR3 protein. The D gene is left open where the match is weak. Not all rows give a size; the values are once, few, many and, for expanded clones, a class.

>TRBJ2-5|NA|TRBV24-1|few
TGTGCCACCAGTGAAACGACTCAAGAGACCCAGTACTTC
CATSETTQETQYF
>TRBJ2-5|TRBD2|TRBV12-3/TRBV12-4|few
TGTGCCAGCAGTTTAAAGACTAGCGGACAAGAGACCCAGTACTTC
CASSLKTSGQETQYF
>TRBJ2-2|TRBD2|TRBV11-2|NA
TGTGCCAACCCCGAGACTAGCGGGGGAGGTCAGACCGGGGAGCTGTTTTTT
CANPETSGGGQTGELFF
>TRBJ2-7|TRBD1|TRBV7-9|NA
TGCGCCAGCAGCTTGGCCGGACAGGGGGCGGAGGAGCAGTACTTC
CASSLAGQGAEEQYF
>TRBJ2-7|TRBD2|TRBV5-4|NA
TGTGCCAGCAGCTTGTACTCCGAGACTAGCCGACCCTACGAGCAGTACTTC
CASSLYSETSRPYEQYF
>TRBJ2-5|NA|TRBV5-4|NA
TGTGCCAGCAGCTCCTTGGACAGAGAGACCCAGTACTTC
CASSSLDRETQYF
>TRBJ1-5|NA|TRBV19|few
TGTGCCAGTAGGTACAGACAGAATATTGAAGGGTCCCAGCATTTT
CASRYRQNIEGSQHF
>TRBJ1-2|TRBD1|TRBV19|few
TGTGCCAGTAGTTCCAACCTCCGGGACAGGGAACATGGCTACACCTTC
CASSSNLRDREHGYTF
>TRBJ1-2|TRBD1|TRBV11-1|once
TGTGCCAGCAGCTCAGGACAGGAGGCCTTTAACTATGGCTACACCTTC
CASSSGQEAFNYGYTF
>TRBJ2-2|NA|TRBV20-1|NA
TGCAGTGCTAGCACAGGGGAGCTGTTTTTT
CSASTGELFF
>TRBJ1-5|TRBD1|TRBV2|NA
TGTGCCGCCAGAGACAGGGTCAATCAGCCCCAGCATTTT
CAARDRVNQPQHF
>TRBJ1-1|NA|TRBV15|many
TGTGCCACCAGCAGAGGCTCACGGGGCCCGAACACTGAAGCTTTCTTT
CATSRGSRGPNTEAFF
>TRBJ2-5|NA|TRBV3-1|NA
TGTGCCAGCAGCGAGAACCGGGGGACCCAGTACTTC
CASSENRGTQYF
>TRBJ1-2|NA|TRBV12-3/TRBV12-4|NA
TGTGCCAGCAGGTGGGCTGGAGGAGCCGGCTACACCTTC
CASRWAGGAGYTF
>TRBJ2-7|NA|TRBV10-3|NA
TGTGCCATCAGTGAGTCGGACAATGAGCAGTACTTC
CAISESDNEQYF
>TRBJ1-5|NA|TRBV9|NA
TGTGCCAGCAGCGTAGCCGGGGTTCCCAATCAGCCCCAGCATTTT
CASSVAGVPNQPQHF
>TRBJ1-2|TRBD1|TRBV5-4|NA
TGTGCCAGCAGCTCAAGGGACAGGGGGAGTGGCTACACCTTC
CASSSRDRGSGYTF
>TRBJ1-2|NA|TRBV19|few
TGTGCCAGTAGTATAGTGGGGACACCGTTAAACTATGGCTACACCTTC
CASSIVGTPLNYGYTF
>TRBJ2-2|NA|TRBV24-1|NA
TGTGCCACCAGTGATTTGAAGGGGTGGAACACCGGGGAGCTGTTTTTT
CATSDLKGWNTGELFF
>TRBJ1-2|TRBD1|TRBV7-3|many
TGTGCCAGCAGCCCCGGTCGGACAGGGGAACATGGCTACACCTTC
CASSPGRTGEHGYTF
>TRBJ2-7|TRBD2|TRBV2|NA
TGTGCCAGCACCGATCTAGCGGGAGGTCGCTCCTACGAGCAGTACTTC
CASTDLAGGRSYEQYF
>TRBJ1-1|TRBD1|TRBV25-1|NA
TGTGCTAGAGATGGGACAGGGGACACTGAAGCTTTCTTT
CARDGTGDTEAFF
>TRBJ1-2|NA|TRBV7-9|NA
TGTGCCAGCAGCTCGGTCCGGGGGGGTGAGGGCTATGGCTACACCTTC
CASSSVRGGEGYGYTF
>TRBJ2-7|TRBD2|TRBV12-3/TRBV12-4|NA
TGTGCTAGTGGTTTGGTGACTAGCGGTTACGAGCAGTACTTC
CASGLVTSGYEQYF